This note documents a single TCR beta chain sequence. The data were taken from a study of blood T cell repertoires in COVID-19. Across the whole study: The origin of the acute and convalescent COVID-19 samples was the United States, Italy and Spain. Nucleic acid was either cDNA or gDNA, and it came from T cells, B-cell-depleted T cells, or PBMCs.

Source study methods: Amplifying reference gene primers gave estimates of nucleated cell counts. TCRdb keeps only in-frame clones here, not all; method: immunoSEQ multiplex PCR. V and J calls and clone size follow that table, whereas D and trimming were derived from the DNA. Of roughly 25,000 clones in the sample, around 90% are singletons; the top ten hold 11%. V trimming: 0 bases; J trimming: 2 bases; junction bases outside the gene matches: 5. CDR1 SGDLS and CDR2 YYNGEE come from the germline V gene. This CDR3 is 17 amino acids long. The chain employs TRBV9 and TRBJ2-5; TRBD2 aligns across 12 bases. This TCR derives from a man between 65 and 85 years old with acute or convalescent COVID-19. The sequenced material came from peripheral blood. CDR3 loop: CASSVGLAGGGQETQYF. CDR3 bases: TGTGCCAGCAGCGTAGGGCTAGCGGGAGGGGGACAAGAGACCCAGTACTTC.